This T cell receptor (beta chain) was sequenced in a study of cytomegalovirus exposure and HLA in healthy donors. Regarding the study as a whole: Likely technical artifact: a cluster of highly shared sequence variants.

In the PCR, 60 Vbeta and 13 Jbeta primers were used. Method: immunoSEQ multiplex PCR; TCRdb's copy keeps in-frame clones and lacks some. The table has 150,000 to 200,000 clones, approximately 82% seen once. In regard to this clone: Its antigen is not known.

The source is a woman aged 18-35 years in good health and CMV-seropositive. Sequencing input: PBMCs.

The CDR3 reads CASSRRGQMNTEAFF. CDR3 coding DNA: TGTGCCAGCTCACGACGGGGACAGATGAACACTGAAGCTTTCTTT. V gene TRBV18 combines with J gene TRBJ1-1, with 7 bases that match TRBD1. CDR1 and CDR2 from the germline V gene are KGHSH and LQKENI. The length of the CDR3 is 15 residues. Trimming took 4 bases from V and 0 from J; bases not matched to a gene: 5. The variable domain in full, completed from reference TRBV18 and TRBJ1-1, reads NAGVMQNPRHLVRRRGQEARLRCSPMKGHSHVYWYRQLPEEGLKFMVYLQKENIIDESGMPKERFSAEFPKEGPSILRIQQVVRGDSAAYFCASSRRGQMNTEAFFGQGTRLTVV.